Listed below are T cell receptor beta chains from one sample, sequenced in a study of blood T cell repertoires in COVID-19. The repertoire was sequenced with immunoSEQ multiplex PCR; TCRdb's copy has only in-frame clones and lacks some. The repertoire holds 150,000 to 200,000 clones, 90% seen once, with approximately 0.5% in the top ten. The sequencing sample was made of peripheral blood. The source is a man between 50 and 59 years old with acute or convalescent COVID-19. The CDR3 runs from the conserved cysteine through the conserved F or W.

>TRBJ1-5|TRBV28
CASRQGLTQPQHF
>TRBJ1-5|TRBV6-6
CASSWDSYSNQPQHF
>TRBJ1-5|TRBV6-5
CASSTGWDNQPQHF
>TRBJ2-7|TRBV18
CASSPITGQTYEQYF
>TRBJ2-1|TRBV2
CASSDWGQVWNEQFF
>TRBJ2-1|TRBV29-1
CSVEGIVISYNEQFF
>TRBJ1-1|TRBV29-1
CSTLDRGITEAFF
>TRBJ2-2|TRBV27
CASKTRVNTGELFF
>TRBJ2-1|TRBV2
CASSGRDWGDEQFF
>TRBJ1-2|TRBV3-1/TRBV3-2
CASSQRTGSYGYTF
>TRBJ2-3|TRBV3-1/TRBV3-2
CASSQVQGRGTQYF
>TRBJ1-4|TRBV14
CASSRKQGAWEKLFF
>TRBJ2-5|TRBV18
CASSPPRETQYF
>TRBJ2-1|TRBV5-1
CASSLGLLRVNEQFF
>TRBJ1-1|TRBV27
CASSFSPGAAYMNTEAFF
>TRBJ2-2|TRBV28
CASSPSGFTGELFF
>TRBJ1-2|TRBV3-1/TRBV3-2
CASSHLGAPFGYGYTF
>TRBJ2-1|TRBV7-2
CASSFGRLDEQFF
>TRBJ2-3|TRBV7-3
CASSLSGGYADTQYF
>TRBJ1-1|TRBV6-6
CASSYNAVATEAFF
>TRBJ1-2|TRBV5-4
CASSLDLENGYTF
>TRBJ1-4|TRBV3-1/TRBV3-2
CASSLWTEGGEKLFF
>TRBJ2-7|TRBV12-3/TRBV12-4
CASSPGGGGEQYF
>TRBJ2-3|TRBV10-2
CASRGLAGLDTQYF
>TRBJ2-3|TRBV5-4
CASSLYSGDTSTDTQYF
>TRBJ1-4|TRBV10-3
CAISEQPGQVNEKLFF
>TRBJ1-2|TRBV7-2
CASSFGAGGQGSGYTF
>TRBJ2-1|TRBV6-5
CASSYSTGGGPNEQFF
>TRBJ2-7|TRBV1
CTRSSGISSYEQYF
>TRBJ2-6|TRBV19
CATNQWGPGANVLTF
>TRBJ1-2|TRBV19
CASKGDRGLSHGYTF
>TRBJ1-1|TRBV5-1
CASSRGSGTEAFF
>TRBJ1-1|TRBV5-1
CASSLSAEMNTEAFF
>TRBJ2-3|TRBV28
CASSHEGAEGDTQYF
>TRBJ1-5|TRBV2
CASSAGSNQPQHF
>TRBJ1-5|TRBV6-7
CASLQGCNQPQHF
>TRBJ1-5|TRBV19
CASSIVSGDNQPQHF
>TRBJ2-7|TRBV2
CASSAGQGGSYEQYF
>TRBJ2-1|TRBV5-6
CASSLSSDNEQFF
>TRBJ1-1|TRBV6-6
CASTGAAEAFF
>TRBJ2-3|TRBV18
CASSLGRSTDTQYF
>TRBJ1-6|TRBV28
CASSLSGGHSPLHF
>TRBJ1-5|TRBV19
CASNKGDYDGNQPQHF
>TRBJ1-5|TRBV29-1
CSVAGTENQPQHF
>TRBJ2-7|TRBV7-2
CASSFSGRNEQYF
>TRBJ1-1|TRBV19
CASSMIGTGAAYTEAFF
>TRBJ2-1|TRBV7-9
CASSFLRGGDSEQFF
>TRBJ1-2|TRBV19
CASGVLGTGHYGYTF
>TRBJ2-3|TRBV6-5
CASSLGTTADTQYF
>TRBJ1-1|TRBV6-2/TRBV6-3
CASSWAGLPPVNTEAFF
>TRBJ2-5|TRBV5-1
CASSFGQSTQETQYF
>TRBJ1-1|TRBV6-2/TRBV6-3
CASSYVGPNTEAFF
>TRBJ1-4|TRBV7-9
CASSLVTGEKLFF
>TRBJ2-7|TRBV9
CASSVGQSGEQYF
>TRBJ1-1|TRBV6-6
CASSPDRVTEAFF